The clone carrying this T cell receptor beta chain was recorded many times. Its specificity is unknown. TCRdb's copy holds only in-frame clones and misses some; the assay was immunoSEQ multiplex PCR. Recorded here are 40,000 to 45,000 clones, with no singletons, and the ten leading clones hold roughly 2.3%. This sample is part of a study of T cells after posttransplantation cyclophosphamide. Study-wide findings and caveats: TRB overlap between skin or GI tissue T cells and blood was limited.

J was trimmed by 3 bases and V by 5 bases; bases with no gene match: 5. The CDR3 length is 14 residues. Germline assignment: CDR1 SGHTA and CDR2 FQGNSA. This sequence joins TRBV7-2 and TRBJ2-7; TRBD1 agrees at 9 bases. The sequence was obtained from a man aged 35 to 55 in good health, CMV-negative, and a related stem cell transplant donor. Sample: PBMCs. The CDR3 here is CASSVGQGHYEQYV. DNA for the CDR3: TGTGCCAGCAGCGTGGGACAGGGACACTACGAGCAGTACGTC.